The 8 T cell receptor beta chains listed next were all sequenced from one sample in a study of shared clonotypes between healthy human individuals. This table comes from immunoSEQ multiplex PCR, and its TCRdb copy is limited to in-frame clones, with some not included. Among about 180,000 clones listed, approximately 92% were seen once. The material sequenced was naive CD4+ T cells sorted from blood. Subset given: CD45RA+ positively selected. The receptor set was obtained from a woman in her 30s in good health.

The chain couples TRBV21-1 to TRBJ1-1; TRBD1, as called in the table, went unchecked against the DNA. TRBV21-1 is marked as a pseudogene. The CDR3 is made up of 18 amino acids. CDR3 protein: CASSDRPWEDRENRGAFF. The CDR3 DNA is TGTGCCAGCAGCGACAGGCCGTGGGAGGACAGGGAAAATCGAGGAGCTTTCTTT.

The chain is built from TRBV28 and TRBJ1-5; a possible D gene is TRBD1 (5 bases). V was trimmed by 10 bases and J by 4 bases, leaving 32 bases between them. The CDR3 runs to 19 residues. Germline V gene sequence: CDR1 MDHEN, CDR2 SYDVKM. The DNA for the CDR3 is TGTGCCACCGAGAGGGGACTCACCCCCCGGGGTACAGTTAATCAGCCCCAGCATTTT. Encoded protein: CATERGLTPRGTVNQPQHF.

This rearrangement joins TRBV30 to TRBJ2-7; D not resolved. Trimming took off 2 bases at V and 5 bases at J, with 16 bases between the two ends. The germline V gene encodes CDR1 GTSNPN and CDR2 SVGIG (reference sequence). The CDR3 has 14 amino acids. The CDR3 DNA reads TGTGCCTGGAGTCGGCGCAGAGAGTCTCACGAGCAGTACTTC. Its translation is CAWSRRRESHEQYF. The full variable domain, with the rest looked up from reference TRBV30 and TRBJ2-7, is SQTIHQWPATLVQPVGSPLSLECTVEGTSNPNLYWYRQAAGRGLQLLFYSVGIGQISSEVPQNLSASRPQDRQFILSSKKLLLSDSGFYLCAWSRRRESHEQYFGPGTRLTVT.

This chain connects TRBV7-8 to TRBJ2-7; maybe TRBD1 (6 bases). The CDR3 runs to 13 residues. Per the germline V gene, CDR1 is SGHVS and CDR2 is FQNEAQ. Trimming took 0 bases from V and 6 from J, leaving 9 bases between them. This CDR3 is CASSLAGGGEQYF. The CDR3 nucleotides are TGTGCCAGCAGCTTAGCTGGGGGCGGCGAGCAGTACTTC.

This chain links TRBV7-2 with TRBJ2-5, with 7 positions matching TRBD2. V dropped 8 bases and J dropped 4; count of bases not matched to a gene: 10. The CDR3 runs 14 residues. Germline loops: CDR1 SGHTA, CDR2 FQGNSA. As DNA, the CDR3 is TGTGCCAGCGGGAGGGCCACTGTCTCAGAGACCCAGTACTTC. As protein: CASGRATVSETQYF. Full variable domain (remainder filled in from reference TRBV7-2 and TRBJ2-5): GAGVSQSPSNKVTEKGKDVELRCDPISGHTALYWYRQSLGQGLEFLIYFQGNSAPDKSGLPSDRFSAERTGGSVSTLTIQRTQQEDSAVYLCASGRATVSETQYFGPGTRLLVL.

The chain uses TRBV28 and TRBJ1-6, with 8 positions matching TRBD1. The CDR3 is made up of 15 amino acids. The junction had 11 bases not matched to a gene; V was cut back by 6 bases and J by 10 bases. Germline V gene data show CDR1 as MDHEN and CDR2 as SYDVKM. The CDR3 loop is CASSPGTGASSPLHF. The CDR3 DNA sequence: TGTGCCAGCAGCCCGGGGACAGGAGCTTCGTCACCCCTCCACTTT.

The chain employs TRBV28 and TRBJ1-3; D not certain. The CDR3 totals 13 residues. Germline V gives CDR1 MDHEN, CDR2 SYDVKM. Deletions cut 3 bases from V and 4 bases from J, with 7 bases between. CDR3 loop: CASSFPAGNTIYF. The CDR3 nucleotides are TGTGCCAGCAGTTTTCCCGCGGGAAACACCATATATTTT.

The genes are TRBV23-1 and TRBJ1-5; D uncertain. TRBV23-1 belongs to the ORF category, with a function that is uncertain. Trimming shortened V by 0 bases and J by 0 bases, and 21 bases separated the two germline ends. This CDR3 has 20 amino acids. CDR3 DNA: TGCGCCAGCAGTCAATCGGCCCCAGAGAATGAGCGATATAGCAATCAGCCCCAGCATTTT. It yields the protein CASSQSAPENERYSNQPQHF.